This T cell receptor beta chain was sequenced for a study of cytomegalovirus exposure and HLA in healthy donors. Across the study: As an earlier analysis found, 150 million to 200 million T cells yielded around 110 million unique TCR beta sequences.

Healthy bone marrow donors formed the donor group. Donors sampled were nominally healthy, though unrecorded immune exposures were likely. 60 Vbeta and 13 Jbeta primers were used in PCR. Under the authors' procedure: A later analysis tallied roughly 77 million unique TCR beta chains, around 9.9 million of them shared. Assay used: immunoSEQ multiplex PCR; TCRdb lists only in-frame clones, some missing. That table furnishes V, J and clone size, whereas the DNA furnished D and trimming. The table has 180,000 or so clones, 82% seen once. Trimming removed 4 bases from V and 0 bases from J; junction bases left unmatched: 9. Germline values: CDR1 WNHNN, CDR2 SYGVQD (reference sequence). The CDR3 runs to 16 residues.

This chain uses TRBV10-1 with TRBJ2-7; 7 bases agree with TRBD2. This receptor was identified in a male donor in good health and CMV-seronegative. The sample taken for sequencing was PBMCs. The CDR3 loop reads CASSAGGRGYSYEQYF. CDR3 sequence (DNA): TGCGCCAGCAGTGCCGGTGGGCGGGGGTACTCCTACGAGCAGTACTTC.